Below are 16 T cell receptor beta chains sequenced from a single sample in a study of T cells in Graves' hyperthyroidism and ophthalmopathy. From RNA transcripts, TCR beta CDR3 regions were amplified. Researchers ran a first-round RT-PCR on the TCR CDR3 using the HTBI primer set. Via MiXCR, TCRdb re-called the multiplex PCR reads, giving one row per CDR3 protein. Among around 600,000 distinct CDR3 sequences listed, approximately 14% were seen once. The specimen was blood. Every receptor here comes from a woman aged 18-35 years with Graves' ophthalmopathy.

This clonotype came up many times. This chain links TRBV7-2 with TRBJ2-3; the D is unclear. The CDR3 contains 15 residues. Germline loops: CDR1 SGHTA, CDR2 FQGNSA. V shed 3 bases and J shed 2 bases, with 12 bases lying between them. CDR3 nucleotides: TGTGCCAGCAGCTTGGTAGGACCGTACACAGATACGCAGTATTTT. Encoded protein: CASSLVGPYTDTQYF.

This clonotype was found many times. The gene calls are TRBV2 and TRBJ1-2; 7 nucleotides match TRBD1. CDR3 size: 14 residues. Germline trimming cut 3 bases from V and 2 bases from J; bases unmatched to any gene: 3. Germline V CDR1 and CDR2: SNHLY, FYNNEI. Here the CDR3 DNA reads TGTGCCAGCAGTGAGGCGACAGGGAACTATGGCTACACCTTC. Protein: CASSEATGNYGYTF.

This clonotype was recorded a few times. The chain joins TRBV19 to TRBJ2-2; TRBD2 agrees at 7 bases. J gave up 4 bases and V 3 bases, and 5 bases lay outside the gene matches. Germline CDR1 is LNHDA and CDR2 is SQIVND (reference sequence). This CDR3 region has 15 residues. The CDR3 region has the DNA TGTGCCAGTAGTATTATAGGGAGGGCCACCGGGGAGCTGTTTTTT. Protein: CASSIIGRATGELFF.

This clonotype has ten or more counts. The chain has TRBV11-2 and TRBJ2-1, with D perhaps matching TRBD2 (6 bases). Germline V gene sequence: CDR1 SGHAT, CDR2 FQNNGV. V lost 1 base to trimming and J lost 4 bases, with 14 bases between them. The CDR3 sequence is 16 residues long. CDR3 in amino acids: CASSLGGGSYYNEQFF. Written as DNA, the CDR3 is TGTGCCAGCAGCTTAGGGGGAGGATCTTATTACAATGAGCAGTTCTTC.

This clonotype showed up many times. The rearrangement links TRBV6-2 or TRBV6-3 to TRBJ1-2, with D uncertain. The germline CDR1 and CDR2 sequences are MNHEY and SVGEGT. V dropped 2 bases and J dropped 9 bases, with 7 bases sitting between them. The CDR3 runs to 11 residues. This chain's CDR3 is CASSYGNSYTF. CDR3 coding DNA: TGTGCCAGCAGTTACGGAAACAGCTACACCTTC.

Ten or more counts support this clonotype. The chain is built from TRBV27 and TRBJ2-1; TRBD1 agrees at 7 bases. V was pared by 2 bases and J by 5 bases, with 0 bases of the junction left unmatched. This CDR3 region has 13 residues. The germline CDR1 and CDR2 sequences are MNHEY and SMNVEV (reference sequence). The CDR3 here is CASSLTGDNEQFF. The CDR3 DNA follows: TGTGCCAGCAGTTTAACAGGGGACAATGAGCAGTTCTTC.

This clonotype was detected ten times or more. The rearrangement links TRBV27 to TRBJ2-1; either TRBD1 or TRBD2 may supply D (6 bases each). The germline gives CDR1 MNHEY, CDR2 SMNVEV (reference sequence). The CDR3 contains 15 residues. The V and J ends lost 3 bases and 6 bases respectively, with 15 bases between them. The chain's CDR3 is CASSLSKGGFNEQFF. The CDR3 nucleotides read TGTGCCAGCAGTTTGAGTAAGGGGGGTTTCAATGAGCAGTTCTTC.

This clonotype was seen repeatedly, ten times or more. The genes are TRBV14 and TRBJ2-1, with 13 bases matching TRBD2. The CDR3 length is 18 residues. Germline V CDR1 and CDR2: SGHDN, FVKESK. J lost 3 bases, V lost 0 bases, and 5 bases had no gene match. The CDR3 DNA sequence: TGTGCCAGCAGCCAAGAAAAGGGACTAGCGGGGTACTACAATGAGCAGTTCTTC. This translates into CASSQEKGLAGYYNEQFF.

This clonotype was observed many times. The rearrangement links TRBV6-1 to TRBJ2-1; D remains ambiguous. The V gene lost 4 bases and the J gene lost 0 bases, with 19 bases spanning the gap. Germline V CDR1 and CDR2: MNHNS, SASEGT. CDR3 length: 18 residues. The CDR3 DNA is TGTGCCAGCAGTGCACTAAACCCGGGCCCGAGCTCCTACAATGAGCAGTTCTTC. Translation: CASSALNPGPSSYNEQFF.

This clonotype was counted between two and nine times. A much larger clone is a single base away; this may be a read error. The V call is TRBV12-3 or TRBV12-4, the J call TRBJ1-2, with a possible D match to TRBD1 (5 bases). The CDR3 covers 14 residues. This CDR3 reads CASTIRGTTYDYTF. The CDR3 nucleotides read TGTGCCAGCACCATCCGGGGCACCACCTATGACTACACCTTC.

This clonotype has at least ten counts. The chain is built from TRBV6-1 and TRBJ2-7; the match to TRBD2 covers 7 bases. This CDR3 has 15 amino acids. J lost 4 bases, V lost 6 bases, and 12 bases had no gene match. From germline, CDR1 is MNHNS and CDR2 SASEGT. DNA of the CDR3: TGTGCCAGCAGGGGGTTTGAGGCTAGCGGTTACGAGCAGTACTTC. Protein product: CASRGFEASGYEQYF.

This clonotype was seen more than once but under ten times. The chain recombines TRBV6-5 with TRBJ2-3; D possibly corresponds to TRBD1 (5 bases). Trimming took 0 bases from V and 2 from J, leaving 18 bases between them. This CDR3 comprises 18 residues. Germline V gene data show CDR1 as MNHEY and CDR2 as SVGAGI. In nucleotides, the CDR3 is TGTGCCAGCAGTTACTCATATGTTGGGCAGGGCTACACAGATACGCAGTATTTT. Amino acids: CASSYSYVGQGYTDTQYF.

About this clonotype itself: At one boundary the junction diverges from the germline segment, which might be a read error. The V call is TRBV7-7, the J call TRBJ2-2; TRBD2 might be the D (5 bases). The germline CDR1 and CDR2 sequences are SSHAT and FNYEAQ (reference sequence). The CDR3 loop spans 15 amino acids. The CDR3 spells CASSYSSKNTGELFF. CDR3 nucleotides: TGTGCTAGCAGCTATTCTAGCAAGAACACCGGGGAGCTGTTTTTT.

The chain joins TRBV9 to TRBJ1-6; D is unclear. Germline V gives CDR1 SGDLS, CDR2 YYNGEE. CDR3 length: 14 residues. The V gene lost 3 bases and the J gene lost 6 bases, with 10 bases spanning the gap. The CDR3 protein is CASSALPPNSPLHF. CDR3 in DNA: TGTGCCAGCAGCGCCCTGCCGCCTAATTCACCCCTCCACTTT.

The V and J genes are TRBV19 and TRBJ1-2; a weak D match, TRBD1 (5 bases). Per germline, CDR1 LNHDA and CDR2 SQIVND (reference sequence). V lost 7 bases and J 2 bases, leaving 14 bases between the germline ends. This CDR3 has 14 amino acids. CDR3: CASNPQGVNYGYTF. DNA for the CDR3: TGTGCCAGTAATCCCCAGGGCGTAAACTATGGCTACACCTTC.

At least ten counts were recorded for this clonotype. This chain links TRBV28 with TRBJ2-3, with D possibly matching TRBD1 (6 bases). The CDR3 covers 15 residues. The germline gives CDR1 MDHEN, CDR2 SYDVKM. Trimming stripped 5 bases from V and 4 bases from J, with 16 bases between. The DNA of the CDR3 is TGTGCCAGCAGTCTTACAGGGAACGTAGCAGATACGCAGTATTTT. It codes for CASSLTGNVADTQYF.